The 26 T cell receptor beta chains below all came from one sample that was sequenced in a study of technical replicates of blood from several donors. Assay: immunoSEQ multiplex PCR; the TCRdb copy retains only in-frame clones and omits some. The table lists about 76,000 clones, roughly 94% of them singletons, with around 0.37% in the top ten. The sample taken for sequencing was T cells isolated from PBMCs. These receptors were collected from a human donor in good health.

The rearrangement links TRBV6-5 to TRBJ2-3; D gene unclear. CDR1 and CDR2 from the germline V gene are MNHEY and SVGAGI. V dropped 0 bases and J dropped 2 bases, with 12 bases sitting between them. The CDR3 runs to 16 residues. CDR3 sequence: CASSYSIGELTDTQYF. Written as DNA, the CDR3 is TGTGCCAGCAGTTACTCGATTGGAGAACTCACAGATACGCAGTATTTT.

The gene calls are TRBV5-6 and TRBJ1-2; 9 nucleotides line up with TRBD1. CDR1 SGHDT and CDR2 YYEEEE come from the germline V gene. CDR3 size: 11 residues. V lost 5 bases, J lost 10 bases, and 3 bases stayed unmatched. CDR3 region: CASSTGGDYTF. The CDR3 DNA reads as TGTGCCAGCAGTACAGGGGGCGACTACACCTTC.

The chain employs TRBV5-1 and TRBJ2-7; 8 positions agree with TRBD1. This CDR3 has 14 amino acids. The germline gives CDR1 SGHRS, CDR2 YFSETQ. V shed 5 bases and J 5 bases; nucleotides not matched to a gene: 9. As DNA, the CDR3 is TGCGCCAGCAGTTTAGGACAGGGTCCCCACGAGCAGTACTTC. This gives the protein CASSLGQGPHEQYF.

V gene TRBV27 combines with J gene TRBJ2-1, with a possible D match to TRBD1 (7 bases). CDR3 length: 15 residues. Trimming removed 2 bases from V and 10 bases from J, with 18 bases in between. CDR1 and CDR2 from the germline V gene are MNHEY and SMNVEV (reference sequence). Here the CDR3 reads CASSLGQGGSWEQFF. CDR3 nucleotide sequence: TGTGCCAGCAGTTTAGGGCAGGGGGGCTCTTGGGAGCAGTTCTTC.

This clone was picked up one time. V usage is TRBV27 and J usage is TRBJ2-7, with D maybe TRBD2 (5 bases). V gave up 8 bases and J gave up 0 bases, with 14 bases separating them. The CDR3 is made up of 14 amino acids. CDR1 is MNHEY, CDR2 SMNVEV, per germline (reference sequence). The CDR3 sequence is CASADWTASYEQYF. The CDR3 region has the DNA TGTGCCAGCGCGGACTGGACGGCCTCCTACGAGCAGTACTTC.

A note on this clone: At one end, the junction sequence differs from germline, possibly due to a read error. The rearrangement uses TRBV6-1 and TRBJ1-4, with D perhaps TRBD1 (6 bases). The CDR3 totals 13 residues. CDR1 is MNHNS and CDR2 is SASEGT in the germline V gene. CDR3 DNA sequence: TGTGCCGCCTTGGGGGGGGCTAACGAAAAACTGTTTTTT. As protein: CAALGGANEKLFF.

The chain recombines TRBV19 with TRBJ2-7, with D possibly being TRBD1 (6 bases). CDR1 and CDR2 from the germline V gene are LNHDA and SQIVND (reference sequence). V dropped 2 bases and J dropped 3 bases, with 8 bases sitting between them. The CDR3 runs 13 residues. For the CDR3, the DNA is TGTGCCAGTAGTATAACAGGGAGCTACGAGCAGTACTTC. Amino acids: CASSITGSYEQYF.

The rearrangement uses TRBV19 and TRBJ1-1; D ambiguous. Germline V lookup: CDR1 LNHDA, CDR2 SQIVND (reference sequence). The CDR3 runs to 13 residues. Trimming pared 1 base from V and 1 base from J, leaving 4 bases between. CDR3 bases: TGTGCCAGTAGTATAGGCAGGAACACTGAAGCTTTCTTT. It yields the protein CASSIGRNTEAFF.

The count of this clone is one. The rearrangement joins TRBV7-2 to TRBJ2-1; TRBD1 matches 9 bases. The ends lost 1 base at V and 9 bases at J; junction bases unmatched: 10. CDR1 and CDR2 (germline): SGHTA, FQGNSA. The CDR3 spans 16 residues. The CDR3 DNA reads as TGTGCCAGCAGCTTAGACAGGGGGCAGGGAGGTGGTGAGCAGTTCTTC. This encodes CASSLDRGQGGGEQFF. The full variable domain, in which reference TRBV7-2 and TRBJ2-1 provide the parts outside the CDR3, is GAGVSQSPSNKVTEKGKDVELRCDPISGHTALYWYRQSLGQGLEFLIYFQGNSAPDKSGLPSDRFSAERTGGSVSTLTIQRTQQEDSAVYLCASSLDRGQGGGEQFFGPGTRLTVL.

V usage is TRBV29-1 and J usage is TRBJ2-3; D is possibly TRBD1 (6 bases). The V gene's germline CDR1 is SQVTM and CDR2 ANQGSEA. The length of the CDR3 is 13 residues. The V end lost 4 bases, the J end lost 2 bases, and 10 bases lay between the germline ends. CDR3 sequence: CSVVPGATDTQYF. CDR3 sequence (DNA): TGCAGCGTTGTCCCAGGGGCCACAGATACGCAGTATTTT.

The CDR3 bases are TGTGCCAGCAGTTTAATTCCTTCGGCTAGCGGGAGAGGATCGGACGAGCAGTACTTC. This translates into CASSLIPSASGRGSDEQYF. V gene TRBV27 combines with J gene TRBJ2-7, with 10 positions matching TRBD2. J gave up 5 bases and V 2 bases, and 18 bases lay outside the gene matches. Germline V gene lookup returns CDR1 MNHEY and CDR2 SMNVEV (reference sequence). The CDR3 has 19 amino acids.

This sequence joins TRBV2 and TRBJ2-5; possibly TRBD1 for D (6 bases). Between the trimmed V and J ends, which lost 6 bases and 2 bases, there was a span of 13 bases. This CDR3 is built from 14 residues. The germline CDR1 and CDR2 sequences are SNHLY and FYNNEI. In DNA, the CDR3 is TGTGCCAGCAGAGGGGGTCGCGTGCAAGAGACCCAGTACTTC. This sequence encodes CASRGGRVQETQYF.

The DNA of the CDR3 is TGTGCCAGCAGGCGGGGACTAGCGGTCTACGGGGAGACCCAGTACTTC. Translated: CASRRGLAVYGETQYF. The chain is built from TRBV14 and TRBJ2-5; TRBD2 agrees at 11 bases. The CDR3 consists of 16 residues. Germline loops: CDR1 SGHDN, CDR2 FVKESK. V lost 6 bases to trimming and J lost 5 bases; unmatched junction nucleotides: 11. Together with reference TRBV14 and TRBJ2-5, the CDR3 gives the full variable domain: EAGVTQFPSHSVIEKGQTVTLRCDPISGHDNLYWYRRVMGKEIKFLLHFVKESKQDESGMPNNRFLAERTGGTYSTLKVQPAELEDSGVYFCASRRGLAVYGETQYFGPGTRLLVL.

The J gene is TRBJ1-1, the V gene TRBV11-3; D is perhaps TRBD1 (5 bases). The germline gives CDR1 SGHNT, CDR2 YENEEA. V gave up 5 bases and J gave up 3 bases, with 13 bases separating them. This CDR3 has 14 residues. CDR3 sequence: CASSPGYSDTEAFF. The CDR3 DNA sequence: TGTGCCAGCAGCCCAGGGTATTCGGACACTGAAGCTTTCTTT. Full variable domain (rest looked up from reference TRBV11-3 and TRBJ1-1): EAGVVQSPRYKIIEKKQPVAFWCNPISGHNTLYWYLQNLGQGPELLIRYENEEAVDDSQLPKDRFSAERLKGVDSTLKIQPAELGDSAVYLCASSPGYSDTEAFFGQGTRLTVV.

This chain uses TRBV14 with TRBJ1-1; 7 nucleotides line up with TRBD1. The trim removed 7 bases at V and 4 bases at J, leaving 18 bases unmatched. This CDR3 spans 17 amino acids. Per the germline V gene, CDR1 is SGHDN and CDR2 is FVKESK. CDR3 DNA: TGTGCCAGCACACGACAGGGCATATTTGTCGGGGGCACTGAAGCTTTCTTT. Amino acid sequence: CASTRQGIFVGGTEAFF.

V is TRBV5-1 and J is TRBJ2-2; 9 positions match TRBD2. After removal of 0 bases from V and 7 bases from J, the junction contained 10 bases not matched to a gene. CDR3 length equals 17 residues. Germline lookup yields CDR1 SGHRS and CDR2 YFSETQ. CDR3 coding DNA: TGCGCCAGCAGCTTGGCCACGGGCGGGAGGGCCCACGGGGAGCTGTTTTTT. Translated: CASSLATGGRAHGELFF.

The chain links TRBV9 to TRBJ1-1, with D possibly matching TRBD1 (6 bases). The CDR3 is 14 residues long. CDR1 is SGDLS, CDR2 YYNGEE, per germline. Trimming took 3 bases from V and 3 from J, leaving 12 bases between them. CDR3 nucleotides: TGTGCCAGCAGCGCGGGGGGCAGTTACACTGAAGCTTTCTTT. As protein: CASSAGGSYTEAFF.

The rearrangement links TRBV28 to TRBJ2-1; 7 bases line up with TRBD2. The ends lost 2 bases at V and 7 bases at J; junction bases unmatched: 8. Germline assignment: CDR1 MDHEN and CDR2 SYDVKM. The CDR3 runs to 15 residues. This CDR3 is CASSLGGGSWNEQFF. The CDR3 nucleotides are TGTGCCAGCAGTTTAGGCGGGGGATCGTGGAATGAGCAGTTCTTC.

The rearrangement uses TRBV6-5 and TRBJ2-1, with TRBD2 matching over 12 bases. The J segment lost 6 bases and the V segment lost 7 bases, leaving 1 base of the junction unmatched. Germline CDR1 is MNHEY and CDR2 is SVGAGI. CDR3 length equals 13 residues. The CDR3 loop is CASTTSGSNEQFF. The CDR3 DNA reads as TGTGCCAGCACGACTAGCGGGAGCAATGAGCAGTTCTTC.

V usage is TRBV10-2 and J usage is TRBJ2-7; no definite D call. The ends were cut back, 5 bases at V and 4 bases at J, with 12 bases in the middle. The length of the CDR3 is 13 residues. Germline-derived CDR1 and CDR2 are WSHSY and SAAADI. In nucleotides, the CDR3 is TGCGCCAGCAGTCCCGGCAGGCTATACGAGCAGTACTTC. This codes for CASSPGRLYEQYF.

The chain has TRBV5-4 and TRBJ2-6; D not certain. Germline CDR1 and CDR2: SGHNT and YYREEE (reference sequence). The CDR3 covers 14 residues. V lost 1 base to trimming and J lost 2 bases, with 4 bases between them. CDR3 nucleotide sequence: TGTGCCAGCAGCTTGAGAGCTGGGGCCAACGTCCTGACTTTC. This encodes CASSLRAGANVLTF.

V is TRBV30 and J is TRBJ2-5; no clear D. V lost 4 bases and J 3 bases, leaving 15 bases between the germline ends. Germline-derived CDR1 and CDR2 are GTSNPN and SVGIG (reference sequence). The CDR3 runs 14 residues. CDR3: CAWNLAGVKETQYF. As DNA, the CDR3 is TGTGCCTGGAACTTAGCCGGAGTTAAAGAGACCCAGTACTTC.

About this clone: The same CDR3 also results from other DNA sequences found in this sample. The V gene is TRBV5-4, the J gene TRBJ1-1; D not certain. With 0 bases removed from V and 0 bases from J, the gap between germline ends came to 3 bases. Germline CDR1 and CDR2: SGHNT and YYREEE (reference sequence). This CDR3 contains 13 residues. The chain's CDR3 is CASSLAVNTEAFF. CDR3 DNA sequence: TGTGCCAGCAGCTTGGCAGTGAACACTGAAGCTTTCTTT.

The chain couples TRBV20-1 to TRBJ1-2; 7 nucleotides line up with TRBD1. Trimming removed 5 bases from V and 8 bases from J; junction bases left unmatched: 2. CDR1 and CDR2 from the germline V gene are DFQATT and SNEGSKA (reference sequence). The CDR3 totals 10 residues. The CDR3 region is CSAGTDGYTF. The CDR3 DNA follows: TGCAGTGCTGGGACAGACGGCTACACCTTC.

V usage is TRBV7-6 and J usage is TRBJ2-6; D gene uncertain. Trimming took off 2 bases at V and 0 bases at J, with 11 bases between the two ends. CDR1 and CDR2 (germline): SGHVS, FNYEAQ. The CDR3 loop spans 17 amino acids. CDR3 in amino acids: CASSLLAGSSGANVLTF. In DNA form, the CDR3 reads TGTGCCAGCAGCTTATTGGCAGGTAGCTCTGGGGCCAACGTCCTGACTTTC.

The chain has TRBV9 and TRBJ1-4; possible D gene TRBD1, 5 bases. CDR1 is SGDLS and CDR2 is YYNGEE in the germline V gene. This CDR3 comprises 15 residues. Trimming removed 4 bases at V and 6 bases at J, with 16 bases between. The chain's CDR3 is CASSSPGLRDEKLFF. The CDR3 region has the DNA TGTGCCAGCAGCTCTCCGGGACTCAGGGATGAAAAACTGTTTTTT.